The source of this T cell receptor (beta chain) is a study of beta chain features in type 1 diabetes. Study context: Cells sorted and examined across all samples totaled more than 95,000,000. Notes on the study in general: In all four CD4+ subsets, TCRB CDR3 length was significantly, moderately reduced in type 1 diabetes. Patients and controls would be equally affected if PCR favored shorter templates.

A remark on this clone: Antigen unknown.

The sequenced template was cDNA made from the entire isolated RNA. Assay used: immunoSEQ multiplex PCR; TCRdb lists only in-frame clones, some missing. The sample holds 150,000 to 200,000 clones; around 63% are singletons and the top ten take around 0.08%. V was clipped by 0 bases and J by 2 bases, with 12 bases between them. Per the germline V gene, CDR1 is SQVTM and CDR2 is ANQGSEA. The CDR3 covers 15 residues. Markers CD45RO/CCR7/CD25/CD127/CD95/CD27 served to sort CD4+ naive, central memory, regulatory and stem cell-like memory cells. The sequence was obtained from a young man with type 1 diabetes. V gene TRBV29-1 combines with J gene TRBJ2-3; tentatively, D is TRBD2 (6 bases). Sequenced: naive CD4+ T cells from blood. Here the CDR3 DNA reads TGCAGCGTTGAAGATCAGCGGGTAAACACAGATACGCAGTATTTT. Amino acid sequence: CSVEDQRVNTDTQYF.